This is a list of T cell receptor beta chains from one sample in a study of blood T cell repertoires in COVID-19. Generated by immunoSEQ multiplex PCR, the TCRdb table keeps only in-frame clones and is missing some. The sample contains some 250,000 clones, approximately 86% of which appear only once. Source material: peripheral blood. These receptors were obtained from a woman aged 25 to 39 with acute or convalescent COVID-19. CDR3s leave out the opening cysteine and the closing phenylalanine or tryptophan. Fields, in order: clone size, CDR3 length, J gene, V gene, CDR3 protein. Where a row states a size, it is once, few, many or the class of an expanded clone; other rows omit it.

size: once; length: 13; J: TRBJ2-5; V: TRBV19; CDR3: ASSPGGSGQETQY
size: .; length: 12; J: TRBJ2-2; V: TRBV6-5; CDR3: ASSPRLDTGELF
size: .; length: 14; J: TRBJ2-7; V: TRBV29-1; CDR3: SVANGGSGSSYEQY
size: .; length: 13; J: TRBJ1-3; V: TRBV6-6; CDR3: ASSYSGVSGNTIY
size: .; length: 13; J: TRBJ2-1; V: TRBV5-4; CDR3: ASSLFVRSGNEQF
size: .; length: 13; J: TRBJ1-4; V: TRBV5-4; CDR3: ASSLARGQGEKLF
size: .; length: 11; J: TRBJ2-1; V: TRBV7-9; CDR3: ALERDHYNEQF
size: .; length: 12; J: TRBJ1-5; V: TRBV6-5; CDR3: ASRTRGLNQPQH
size: once; length: 12; J: TRBJ2-5; V: TRBV29-1; CDR3: SVGGHRSQETQY
size: .; length: 13; J: TRBJ2-3; V: TRBV5-1; CDR3: ASSLVSGRTDTQY
size: .; length: 13; J: TRBJ1-6; V: TRBV5-5; CDR3: ASSFQEGFNSPLH
size: .; length: 15; J: TRBJ2-1; V: TRBV4-1; CDR3: ASSQGLAASTYNEQF
size: .; length: 13; J: TRBJ2-1; V: TRBV9; CDR3: ASSFSPSGSYEQF
size: .; length: 13; J: TRBJ2-7; V: TRBV4-3; CDR3: ASSQTSTSSYEQY
size: once; length: 15; J: TRBJ2-2; V: TRBV18; CDR3: ASSPPSGLLHTGELF
size: .; length: 11; J: TRBJ1-5; V: TRBV29-1; CDR3: SVEEGFAQPQH
size: .; length: 12; J: TRBJ1-2; V: TRBV20-1; CDR3: SASMSDRVRGYT
size: .; length: 12; J: TRBJ2-1; V: TRBV11-1; CDR3: ASSLATRGGEQF
size: .; length: 14; J: TRBJ1-6; V: TRBV5-6; CDR3: ASALADREDNSPLH
size: once; length: 11; J: TRBJ2-7; V: TRBV7-9; CDR3: ASSLTGYGEQY
size: once; length: 11; J: TRBJ1-2; V: TRBV6-6; CDR3: ASSYSIGVSYT
size: .; length: 14; J: TRBJ1-5; V: TRBV13; CDR3: ASSSRGGGDNQPQH
size: .; length: 11; J: TRBJ2-1; V: TRBV19; CDR3: ATSAGAPGEQF
size: .; length: 13; J: TRBJ2-1; V: TRBV5-4; CDR3: ASSLPGTSGREQF
size: .; length: 15; J: TRBJ2-2; V: TRBV13; CDR3: ASSSRTSGTNTGELF
size: few; length: 12; J: TRBJ1-4; V: TRBV6-4; CDR3: ASSDEFPNEKLF
size: .; length: 11; J: TRBJ2-2; V: TRBV6-5; CDR3: ATQTENTGELF
size: .; length: 14; J: TRBJ1-4; V: TRBV5-6; CDR3: ASSIQRVATNEKLF
size: .; length: 11; J: TRBJ1-4; V: TRBV12-3/TRBV12-4; CDR3: ASSRTGGSKLF
size: .; length: 15; J: TRBJ2-1; V: TRBV3-1/TRBV3-2; CDR3: ASSPFVSGSSYNEQF
size: .; length: 12; J: TRBJ1-1; V: TRBV25-1; CDR3: ASKPNPPGQEAF
size: .; length: 11; J: TRBJ2-7; V: TRBV4-3; CDR3: ASSQTSEGEQY
size: .; length: 15; J: TRBJ2-2; V: TRBV7-9; CDR3: ASSDPLKGLNTGELF
size: .; length: 14; J: TRBJ2-3; V: TRBV7-9; CDR3: ASSKRGTGSTDTQY
size: .; length: 13; J: TRBJ1-2; V: TRBV5-4; CDR3: ASSLMGQANYGYT
size: .; length: 10; J: TRBJ2-3; V: TRBV29-1; CDR3: SADSTGRRRY
size: .; length: 12; J: TRBJ2-7; V: TRBV12-5; CDR3: ASGLVNRVYEQY
size: .; length: 12; J: TRBJ1-6; V: TRBV6-5; CDR3: ASSQGASNSPLH
size: .; length: 11; J: TRBJ2-5; V: TRBV27; CDR3: ASSPLYQETQY
size: .; length: 12; J: TRBJ1-3; V: TRBV21-1; CDR3: ASSKNRQGNTIY
size: .; length: 13; J: TRBJ2-2; V: TRBV27; CDR3: ASRRDFANTGELF
size: .; length: 14; J: TRBJ2-2; V: TRBV5-4; CDR3: ASSLPGTTNTGELF
size: .; length: 18; J: TRBJ2-2; V: TRBV12-5; CDR3: ASGLVRASGLKVDTGELF
size: .; length: 15; J: TRBJ1-2; V: TRBV4-3; CDR3: ASSQGRGGGGAHGYT
size: .; length: 14; J: TRBJ1-6; V: TRBV6-1; CDR3: ASSDRGSSYNSPLH
size: .; length: 17; J: TRBJ2-5; V: TRBV11-3; CDR3: ASSLEGRRRLTNQETQY
size: .; length: 9; J: TRBJ2-1; V: TRBV19; CDR3: ASSQGDEQF
size: once; length: 14; J: TRBJ2-4; V: TRBV6-2/TRBV6-3; CDR3: ASSLAGGPPFLPQY
size: .; length: 15; J: TRBJ2-6; V: TRBV5-1; CDR3: ASSLGLRDSGANVLT
size: .; length: 15; J: TRBJ2-2; V: TRBV7-9; CDR3: ASSRAGTSENTGELF
size: .; length: 12; J: TRBJ1-4; V: TRBV6-1; CDR3: ASSEGTGSEKLF
size: .; length: 17; J: TRBJ2-1; V: TRBV4-2; CDR3: ASSQHPLPTSGKDNEQF
size: .; length: 14; J: TRBJ2-2; V: TRBV3-1/TRBV3-2; CDR3: ASSQRLAGETGELF
size: .; length: 15; J: TRBJ2-1; V: TRBV5-4; CDR3: ASSLTRLAGGGNEQF
size: .; length: 16; J: TRBJ2-1; V: TRBV19; CDR3: ASSKGAPGTISYNEQF
size: .; length: 11; J: TRBJ2-2; V: TRBV24-1; CDR3: ATMAPNTGELF
size: .; length: 14; J: TRBJ2-5; V: TRBV30; CDR3: AWSVLRGLSRETQY
size: .; length: 14; J: TRBJ2-1; V: TRBV18; CDR3: ASSPLTGGSYNEQF
size: .; length: 14; J: TRBJ2-1; V: TRBV5-8; CDR3: ASSGGTSGAYNEQF
size: .; length: 13; J: TRBJ1-5; V: TRBV2; CDR3: ASSESGMYNQPQH